One sample yielded the 9 T cell receptor beta chains listed below, sequenced in a study of T-cell reconstitution after alpha-beta-depleted transplantation in children. Researchers prepared the TCRbeta library using unique molecular identifiers, the study reports. TCRdb recomputed calls from the PCR reads with MiXCR, one row per CDR3 protein. Among about 350,000 distinct CDR3 sequences listed, 13% were seen once. Specimen: PBMCs, collected from the stem cell graft. These receptors were obtained from a human donor who donated a stem cell graft to a child with Fanconi anemia.

In this sample, this clonotype turned up a few times. The V call is TRBV20-1, the J call TRBJ2-3; 11 bases are a match to TRBD2. V dropped 5 bases and J dropped 4; count of bases not matched to a gene: 8. Germline assignment: CDR1 DFQATT and CDR2 SNEGSKA (reference sequence). This CDR3 spans 15 amino acids. The CDR3 loop reads CSALKTSGVSDTQYF. For the CDR3, the DNA is TGCAGTGCTCTCAAGACTAGCGGGGTCTCAGATACGCAGTATTTT.

This clonotype was seen a few times. This chain links TRBV14 with TRBJ1-4; tentative D call: TRBD1 (5 bases). The germline gives CDR1 SGHDN, CDR2 FVKESK. The V and J ends lost 4 bases and 8 bases respectively, with 20 bases between them. The CDR3 spans 16 residues. This chain's CDR3 is CASSREGTGFQEKLFF. In DNA, the CDR3 is TGTGCCAGCAGCCGCGAAGGCACAGGTTTTCAGGAAAAACTGTTTTTT.

This clonotype has only a few counts. This chain joins TRBV7-2 and TRBJ1-3, with D unclear. The CDR3 is 14 residues long. The germline V gene has CDR1 SGHTA and CDR2 FQGNSA. V was shortened by 1 base and J by 2 bases, with 6 bases between the two germline ends. In DNA form, the CDR3 reads TGTGCCAGCAGCTTAGATCCGGCTGGAAACACCATATATTTT. This gives the protein CASSLDPAGNTIYF.

The rearrangement links TRBV27 to TRBJ1-2; 7 nucleotides agree with TRBD1. V lost 6 bases to trimming and J lost 4 bases; unmatched junction nucleotides: 8. The CDR3 runs to 14 residues. Germline CDR1 MNHEY, CDR2 SMNVEV (reference sequence). CDR3 nucleotide sequence: TGTGCCAGCAGCACCAGCGACAGGGCCTATGGCTACACCTTC. Protein: CASSTSDRAYGYTF.

Concerning this clonotype: Germline is not matched at one junction end, which may reflect a read error. The chain carries TRBV29-1 and TRBJ2-1; D may be TRBD1 (5 bases). The CDR3 runs 15 residues. Germline V CDR1 and CDR2: SQVTM, ANQGSEA. The CDR3 nucleotides are TGCAACGTTGAGACCACAGGTTTAAACTACAATGAGCAGTTCTTC. Protein product: CNVETTGLNYNEQFF.

The V and J genes are TRBV27 and TRBJ1-2; 8 bases map to TRBD1. Germline lookup yields CDR1 MNHEY and CDR2 SMNVEV (reference sequence). V lost 1 base to trimming and J lost 4 bases; unmatched junction nucleotides: 11. CDR3 size: 17 residues. The CDR3 nucleotides read TGTGCCAGCAGTTTATTCGACCCGGGACAGGTCCCCTATGGCTACACCTTC. Protein: CASSLFDPGQVPYGYTF.

This clonotype was picked up a small number of times. The chain recombines TRBV20-1 with TRBJ2-1; D remains ambiguous. The germline V gene encodes CDR1 DFQATT and CDR2 SNEGSKA (reference sequence). V shed 2 bases and J shed 7 bases, with 9 bases lying between them. The CDR3 is made up of 12 amino acids. The CDR3 nucleotides read TGCAGTGCTAGAAAGTATGAGAATGAGCAGTTCTTC. It encodes CSARKYENEQFF.

This clonotype was seen only a few times. The rearrangement uses TRBV2 and TRBJ1-1; D is possibly TRBD1 (6 bases). Deletions cut 6 bases from V and 4 bases from J, with 15 bases between. Germline CDR1 SNHLY, CDR2 FYNNEI. CDR3 size: 14 residues. In nucleotides, the CDR3 is TGTGCCAGCAGGTCCCGGGGGGCTGGCACTGAAGCTTTCTTT. Amino acid sequence: CASRSRGAGTEAFF.

This chain connects TRBV9 to TRBJ2-7; 9 bases agree with TRBD1. J was trimmed by 7 bases and V by 7 bases; bases with no gene match: 9. Germline V gene lookup returns CDR1 SGDLS and CDR2 YYNGEE. CDR3 length equals 13 residues. The CDR3 DNA follows: TGTGCCAGCGGTCGAGGGGACAGGGAAGAGCAGTACTTC. Amino acids: CASGRGDREEQYF.